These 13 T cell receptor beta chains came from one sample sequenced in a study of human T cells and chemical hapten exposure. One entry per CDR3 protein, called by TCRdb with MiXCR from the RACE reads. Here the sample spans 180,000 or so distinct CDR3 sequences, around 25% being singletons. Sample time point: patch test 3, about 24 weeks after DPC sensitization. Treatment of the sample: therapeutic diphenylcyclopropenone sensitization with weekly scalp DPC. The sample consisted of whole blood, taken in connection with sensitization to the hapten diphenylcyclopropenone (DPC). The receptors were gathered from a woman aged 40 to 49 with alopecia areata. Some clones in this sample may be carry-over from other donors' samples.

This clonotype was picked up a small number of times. The CDR3 DNA follows: TGTGCCAGCAGTATCGGACAGGGACGAGGCAATCAGCCCCAGCATTTT. It codes for CASSIGQGRGNQPQHF. The chain combines TRBV6-2 or TRBV6-3 with TRBJ1-5, with TRBD1 identical over 8 bases. This CDR3 comprises 16 residues. With 5 bases clipped from V and 2 bases from J, the junction kept 8 bases outside the gene matches. Germline V gives CDR1 MNHEY, CDR2 SVGEGT.

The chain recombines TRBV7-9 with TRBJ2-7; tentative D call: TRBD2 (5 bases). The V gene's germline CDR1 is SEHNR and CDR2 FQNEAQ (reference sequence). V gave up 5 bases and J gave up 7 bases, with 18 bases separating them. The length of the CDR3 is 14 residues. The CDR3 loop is CASSPGVTGGEQYF. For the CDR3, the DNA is TGTGCCAGCAGCCCCGGGGTCACGGGTGGGGAGCAGTACTTC.

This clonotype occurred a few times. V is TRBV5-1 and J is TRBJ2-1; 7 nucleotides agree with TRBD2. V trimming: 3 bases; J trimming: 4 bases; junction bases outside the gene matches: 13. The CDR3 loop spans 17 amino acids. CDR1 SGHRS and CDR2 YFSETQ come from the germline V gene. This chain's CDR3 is CASSSTRDYFLYNEQFF. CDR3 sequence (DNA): TGCGCCAGCAGCTCTACACGGGACTACTTTTTGTACAATGAGCAGTTCTTC.

The CDR3 spells CASSRAPGRTGELFF. CDR3 nucleotides: TGTGCCAGCAGCCGGGCACCGGGACGCACCGGGGAGCTGTTTTTT. The gene calls are TRBV4-2 and TRBJ2-2, with D possibly being TRBD1 or TRBD2 (5 bases each). The germline V gene encodes CDR1 LGHNA and CDR2 YNFKEQ. The CDR3 is 15 amino acids. Deletions cut 4 bases from V and 4 bases from J, with 13 bases between.

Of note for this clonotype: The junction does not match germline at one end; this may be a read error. CDR3 in amino acids: CASSLDRGDEKLFF. DNA of the CDR3: TGCGCCAGCAGTTTGGACAGGGGAGATGAAAAACTGTTTTTT. This sequence joins TRBV5-1 and TRBJ1-4; 9 nucleotides line up with TRBD1. The germline CDR1 and CDR2 sequences are SGHRS and YFSETQ. This CDR3 region has 14 residues.

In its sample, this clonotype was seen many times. CDR3 sequence (DNA): TGTGCCACCAGTGTCCCGGGACTACGAACAGATACGCAGTATTTT. Translating it yields CATSVPGLRTDTQYF. The chain recombines TRBV24-1 with TRBJ2-3, with 7 bases fitting TRBD2. CDR1 is KGHDR, CDR2 SFDVKD, per germline. Trimming took 5 bases from V and 3 from J; bases not matched to a gene: 7. This CDR3 region has 15 residues.

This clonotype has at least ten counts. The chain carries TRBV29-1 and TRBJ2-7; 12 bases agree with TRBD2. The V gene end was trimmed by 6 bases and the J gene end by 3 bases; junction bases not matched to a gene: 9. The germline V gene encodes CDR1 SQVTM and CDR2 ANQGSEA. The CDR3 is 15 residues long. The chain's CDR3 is CSVGKWTSGDYEQYF. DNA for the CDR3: TGCAGCGTGGGAAAGTGGACTAGCGGGGACTACGAGCAGTACTTC.

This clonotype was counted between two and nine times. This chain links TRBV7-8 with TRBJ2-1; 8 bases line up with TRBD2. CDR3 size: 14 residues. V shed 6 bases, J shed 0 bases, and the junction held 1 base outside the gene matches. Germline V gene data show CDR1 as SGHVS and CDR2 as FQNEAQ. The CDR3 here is CASRAGGSYNEQFF. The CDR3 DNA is TGTGCCAGCAGGGCGGGAGGCTCCTACAATGAGCAGTTCTTC.

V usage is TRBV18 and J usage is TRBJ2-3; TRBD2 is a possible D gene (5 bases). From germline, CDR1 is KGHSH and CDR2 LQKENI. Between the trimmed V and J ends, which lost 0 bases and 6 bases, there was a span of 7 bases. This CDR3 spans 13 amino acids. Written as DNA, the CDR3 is TGTGCCAGCTCACCACCCGGGATGGATACGCAGTATTTT. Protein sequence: CASSPPGMDTQYF.

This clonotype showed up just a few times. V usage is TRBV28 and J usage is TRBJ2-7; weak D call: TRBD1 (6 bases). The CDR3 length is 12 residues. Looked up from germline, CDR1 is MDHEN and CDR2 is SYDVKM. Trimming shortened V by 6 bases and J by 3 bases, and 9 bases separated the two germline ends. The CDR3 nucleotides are TGTGCCAGCAGAACAGGGAACTACGAGCAGTACTTC. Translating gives CASRTGNYEQYF.

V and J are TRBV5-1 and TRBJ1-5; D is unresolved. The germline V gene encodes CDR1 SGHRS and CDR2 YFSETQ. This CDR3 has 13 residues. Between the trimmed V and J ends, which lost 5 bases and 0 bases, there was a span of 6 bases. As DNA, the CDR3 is TGCGCCAGCAGTACAGATAGCAATCAGCCCCAGCATTTT. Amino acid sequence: CASSTDSNQPQHF. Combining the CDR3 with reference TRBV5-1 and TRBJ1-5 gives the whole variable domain KAGVTQTPRYLIKTRGQQVTLSCSPISGHRSVSWYQQTPGQGLQFLFEYFSETQRNKGNFPGRFSGRQFSNSRSEMNVSTLELGDSALYLCASSTDSNQPQHFGDGTRLSIL.

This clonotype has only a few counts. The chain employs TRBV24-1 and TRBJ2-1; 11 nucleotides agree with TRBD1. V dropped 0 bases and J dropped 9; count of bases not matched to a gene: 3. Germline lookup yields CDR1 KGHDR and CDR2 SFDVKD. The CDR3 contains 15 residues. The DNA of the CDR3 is TGTGCCACCAGTGATTTGAGAGGACAGGGGGCTGAGCAGTTCTTC. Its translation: CATSDLRGQGAEQFF.

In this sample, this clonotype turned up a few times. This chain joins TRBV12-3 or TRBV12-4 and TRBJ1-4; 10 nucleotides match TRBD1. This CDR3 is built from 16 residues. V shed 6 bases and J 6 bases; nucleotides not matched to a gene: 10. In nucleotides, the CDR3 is TGTGCCAGCAGCCCCTTGACAGGGGGCCCCCATGAAAAACTGTTTTTT. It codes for CASSPLTGGPHEKLFF.